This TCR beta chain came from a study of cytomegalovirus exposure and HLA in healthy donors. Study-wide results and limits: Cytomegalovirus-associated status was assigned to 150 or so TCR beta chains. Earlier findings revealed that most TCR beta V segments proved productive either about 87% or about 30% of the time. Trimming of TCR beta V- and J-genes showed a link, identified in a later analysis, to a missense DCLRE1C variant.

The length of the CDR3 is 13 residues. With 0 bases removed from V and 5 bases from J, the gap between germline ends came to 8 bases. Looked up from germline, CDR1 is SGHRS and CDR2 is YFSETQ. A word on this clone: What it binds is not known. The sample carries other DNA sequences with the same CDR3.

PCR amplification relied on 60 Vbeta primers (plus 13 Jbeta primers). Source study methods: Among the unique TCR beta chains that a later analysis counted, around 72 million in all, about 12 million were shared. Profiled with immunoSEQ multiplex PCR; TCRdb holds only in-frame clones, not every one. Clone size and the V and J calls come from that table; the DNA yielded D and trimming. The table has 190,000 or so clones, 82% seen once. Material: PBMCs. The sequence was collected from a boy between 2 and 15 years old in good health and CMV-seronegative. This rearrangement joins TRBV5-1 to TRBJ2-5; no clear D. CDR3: CASSLVLQETQYF. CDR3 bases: TGCGCCAGCAGCTTGGTCCTCCAGGAGACCCAGTACTTC.